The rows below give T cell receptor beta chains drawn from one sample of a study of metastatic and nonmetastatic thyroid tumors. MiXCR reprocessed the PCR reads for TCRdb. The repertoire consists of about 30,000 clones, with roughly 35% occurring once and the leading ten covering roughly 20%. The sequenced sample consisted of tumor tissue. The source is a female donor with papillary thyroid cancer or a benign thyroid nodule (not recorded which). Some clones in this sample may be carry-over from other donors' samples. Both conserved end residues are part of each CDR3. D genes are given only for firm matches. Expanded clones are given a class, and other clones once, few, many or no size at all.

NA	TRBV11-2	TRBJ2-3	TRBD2	TGTGCCAGCAGCTTGGTGGGCCGACTAGCGGGAGGGATAGATACGCAGTATTTT	CASSLVGRLAGGIDTQYF
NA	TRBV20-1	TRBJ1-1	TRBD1	TGCAGTGCTATCGGGACAGGGGGCGGCGGGGGCACTGAAGCTTTCTTT	CSAIGTGGGGGTEAFF
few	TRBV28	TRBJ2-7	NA	TGTGCCAGCAGCCCGGAAATATTGCGGGGGCAGTCCCACGAGCAGTACTTC	CASSPEILRGQSHEQYF
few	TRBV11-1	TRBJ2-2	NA	TGTGCCAGCAGGGGTTCGGGCACCGGGGAGCTGTTTTTT	CASRGSGTGELFF
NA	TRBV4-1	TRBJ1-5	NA	TGCGCCAGCACCCCAAATAGCAATCAGCCCCAGCATTTT	CASTPNSNQPQHF
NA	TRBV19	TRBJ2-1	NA	TGTGCCAGTAGTAAACTTGTCTACAATGAGCAGTTCTTC	CASSKLVYNEQFF
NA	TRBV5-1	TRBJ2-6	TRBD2	TGCGCCAGCAGCTTGGACGGGGGGGCCTCTGGGGCCAACGTCCTGACTTTC	CASSLDGGASGANVLTF
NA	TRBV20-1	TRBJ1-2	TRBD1	TGCAGTGCTAGAGTGGACAGGGAGGATGGCTACACCTTC	CSARVDREDGYTF
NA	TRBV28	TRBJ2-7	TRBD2	TGTGCCAGCAGTTTATTTGGGACTAGCGGTTTTAGAGAGCAGTACTTC	CASSLFGTSGFREQYF
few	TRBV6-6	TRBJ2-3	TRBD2	TGTGCCAGCAGTTACACTAGCGGGGGCACAGATACGCAGTATTTT	CASSYTSGGTDTQYF
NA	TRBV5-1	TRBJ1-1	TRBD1	TGCGCCAGCAGCCTACAGGGGGCAGTGGGCACTGAAGCTTTCTTT	CASSLQGAVGTEAFF
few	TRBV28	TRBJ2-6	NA	TGTGCCAGCAGTTTATTGAGCTCCGGGTCTCGTGGGGCCAACGTCCTGACTTTC	CASSLLSSGSRGANVLTF
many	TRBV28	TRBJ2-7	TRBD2	TGTGCCAGCAGTTTGTTCGGGGGGAGGGGCGGATACGAGCAGTACTTC	CASSLFGGRGGYEQYF
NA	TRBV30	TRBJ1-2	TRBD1	TGTGCCTGGAGCACCCTTGACAGGGGAGAAGGCTACACCTTC	CAWSTLDRGEGYTF
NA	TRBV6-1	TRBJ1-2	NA	TGTGCCAGCACCCCAAGTTCAGGTGCGGGAGGCTACACCTTC	CASTPSSGAGGYTF
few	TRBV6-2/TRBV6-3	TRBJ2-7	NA	TGTGCCAGCAGTTACGCAGGCCGGGACCAATTTACCTTC	CASSYAGRDQFTF
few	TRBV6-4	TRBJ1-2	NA	TGTGCCAGCAGTGACTCAGAGGGGGTAAATGGCTACACCTTC	CASSDSEGVNGYTF
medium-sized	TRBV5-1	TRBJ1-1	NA	TGCGCCAGCAGCACGGGGGGCCGTATTGGGACTTTCTTT	CASSTGGRIGTFF
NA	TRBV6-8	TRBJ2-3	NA	TGTGCCAGCAGTTCCCTAGGGGATGGCACAGATACGCAGTATTTT	CASSSLGDGTDTQYF
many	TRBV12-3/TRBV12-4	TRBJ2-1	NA	TGTGCCAGCAGTTTACAAGTGGGTTACTACAATGAGCAGTTCTTC	CASSLQVGYYNEQFF
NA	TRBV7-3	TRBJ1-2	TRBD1	TGTGCCAGCAGCCCAGGGACAGCTAACTATGGCTACACCTTC	CASSPGTANYGYTF
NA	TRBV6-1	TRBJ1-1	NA	TGTGCCAGCAGTGACGCGGTGACCGCTGAAGCTTTCTTT	CASSDAVTAEAFF
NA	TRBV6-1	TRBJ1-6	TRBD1	TGTGCCAGCATGAAGCAGGGGGATTCACCCCTCCACTTT	CASMKQGDSPLHF
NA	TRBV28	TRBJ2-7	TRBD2	TGTGCCAGCAGTTCGGCGGTCACTAGCGGGGGGAAAATCTCCTACGAGCAGTACTTC	CASSSAVTSGGKISYEQYF
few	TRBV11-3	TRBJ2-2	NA	TGTGCCAGCAGCTTAGTGAGGGGAGGGAACACCGGGGAGCTGTTTTTT	CASSLVRGGNTGELFF
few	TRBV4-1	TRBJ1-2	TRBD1	TGCGCCAGCAGCCAAGTGGTCGGACAGGGGGTCGATGGCTACACCTTC	CASSQVVGQGVDGYTF
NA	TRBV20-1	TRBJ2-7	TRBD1	TGCAGTGGGACAGGAGGCTCCTACGAGCAGTACTTC	CSGTGGSYEQYF
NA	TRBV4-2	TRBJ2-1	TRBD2	TGTGCCAGCAGCCAAGGGACTAGCGACTACAATGAGCAGTTCTTC	CASSQGTSDYNEQFF
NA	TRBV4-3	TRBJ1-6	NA	TGCGCCAGCAGCCAAGGAAATGCTGCCGTTGGGACCCTCCACTTT	CASSQGNAAVGTLHF
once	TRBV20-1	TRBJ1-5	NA	TGCAGTGCTAGAGGGGGGTTGACAGTGGGTGTCAATCAGCCCCAGCATTTT	CSARGGLTVGVNQPQHF
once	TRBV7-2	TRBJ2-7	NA	TGTGCCAGCAGCCGCCAGAGGACAGAATTGTACGAGCAGTACTTC	CASSRQRTELYEQYF
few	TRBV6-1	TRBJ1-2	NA	TGTGCCAGCAGTACGCGTATCAGGGCAGGGCAGGGCTATGGCTACACCTTC	CASSTRIRAGQGYGYTF
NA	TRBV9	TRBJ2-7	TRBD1	TGTGCCAGCAGCGTAGGAACGGGACAGGGTAGTTACGAGCAGTACTTC	CASSVGTGQGSYEQYF
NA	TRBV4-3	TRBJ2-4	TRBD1	TGCGCCAGCAGAGACAGGGGAAAAAACATTCAGTACTTC	CASRDRGKNIQYF
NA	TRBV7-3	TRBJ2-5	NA	TGTGCCAGCAGCTTACATGGGCAGGGGGAGACCCAGTACTTC	CASSLHGQGETQYF
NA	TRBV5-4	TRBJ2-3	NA	TGTGCCAGCAGCTTGGGCCGACAGGGAGGATTAGATACGCAGTATTTT	CASSLGRQGGLDTQYF
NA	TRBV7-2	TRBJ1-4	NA	TGTGCCAGCAGCCCGGAACATAGGGCGGGTGGAAAACTGTTTTTT	CASSPEHRAGGKLFF
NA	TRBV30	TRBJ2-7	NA	TGTGCCTGGAGTGAAGACAGCTACGAGCAGTACTTC	CAWSEDSYEQYF
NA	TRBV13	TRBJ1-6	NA	TGTGCCAGCAGCCCCCCCGGGGCACAGGGAAATTCACCCCTCCACTTT	CASSPPGAQGNSPLHF
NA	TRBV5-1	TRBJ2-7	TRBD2	TGCGCCAGCAGCTTAGGACTAGCGGGAGACTACGAGCAGTACTTC	CASSLGLAGDYEQYF
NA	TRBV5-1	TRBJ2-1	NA	TGCGCCAGCAGCTTGGGGATTTTAGGTGAGCAGTTCTTC	CASSLGILGEQFF
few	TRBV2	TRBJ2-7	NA	TGTGCCAGCAGCTCCTACGAGCAGTACTTC	CASSSYEQYF
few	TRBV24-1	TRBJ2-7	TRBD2	TGTGCCACCAGTGATTCCACGGGAGGGCCGTCCGAGCAGTACTTC	CATSDSTGGPSEQYF
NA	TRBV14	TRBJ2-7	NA	TGTGCCAGCAGCCAAGGATCCTCTGCGGGATTGGACGAGCAGTACTTC	CASSQGSSAGLDEQYF
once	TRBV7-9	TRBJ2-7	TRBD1	TGTGCCAGCAGCACACAGGGGGCAGGATACGAGCAGTACTTC	CASSTQGAGYEQYF
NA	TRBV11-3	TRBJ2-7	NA	TGTGCCAGCAGCTTCGAGGGGGCGGGGTCCTACGAGCAGTACTTC	CASSFEGAGSYEQYF